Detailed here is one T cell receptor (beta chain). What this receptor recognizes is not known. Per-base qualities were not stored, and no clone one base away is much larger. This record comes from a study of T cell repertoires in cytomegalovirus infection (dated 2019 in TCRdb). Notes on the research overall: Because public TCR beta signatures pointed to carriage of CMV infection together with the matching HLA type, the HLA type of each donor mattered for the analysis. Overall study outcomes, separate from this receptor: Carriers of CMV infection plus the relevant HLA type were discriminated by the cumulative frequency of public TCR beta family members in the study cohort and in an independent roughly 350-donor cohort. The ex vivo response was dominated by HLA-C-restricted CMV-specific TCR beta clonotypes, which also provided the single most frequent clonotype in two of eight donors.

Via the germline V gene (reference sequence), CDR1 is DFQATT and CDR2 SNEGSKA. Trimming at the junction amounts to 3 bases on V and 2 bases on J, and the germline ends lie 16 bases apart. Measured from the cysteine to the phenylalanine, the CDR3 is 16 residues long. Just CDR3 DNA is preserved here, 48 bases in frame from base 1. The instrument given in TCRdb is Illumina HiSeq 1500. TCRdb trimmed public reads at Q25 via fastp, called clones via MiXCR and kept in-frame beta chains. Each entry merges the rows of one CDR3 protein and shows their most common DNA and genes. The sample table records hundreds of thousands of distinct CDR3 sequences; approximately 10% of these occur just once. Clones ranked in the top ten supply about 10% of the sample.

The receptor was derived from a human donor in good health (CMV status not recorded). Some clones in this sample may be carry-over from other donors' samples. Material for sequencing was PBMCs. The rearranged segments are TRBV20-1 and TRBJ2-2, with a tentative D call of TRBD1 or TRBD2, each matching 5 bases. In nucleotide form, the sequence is TGCAGTGCTAGGCCCGGGACGGACACAAACACCGGGGAGCTGTTTTTT. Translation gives CSARPGTDTNTGELFF.